This entry features one T cell receptor beta chain sequence. Its antigen is not identified. These data originate in a study of T cell responses to AZD1222 COVID-19 vaccine. Findings of the study overall: Researchers report vaccine-associated CD4 TCRs spanning spike, with dominance at 160-218 and 743-854. White British donors predominated, females outnumbered males, and clonal diversity was possibly underestimated.

Produced via immunoSEQ multiplex PCR; TCRdb's table is partial and in-frame only. This table holds around 120,000 clones, approximately 88% found once. The length of the CDR3 is 15 residues. Germline assignment: CDR1 LNHDA and CDR2 SQIVND (reference sequence). Trimming removed 3 bases from V and 0 bases from J, with 9 bases in between. This chain links TRBV19 with TRBJ1-5; D not resolved. The source material was peripheral blood, sampled on day 0 of AZD1222 vaccination. This receptor was taken from an adult in good health. The CDR3 region is CASSIRIYSNQPQHF. CDR3 nucleotides: TGTGCCAGTAGTATCAGGATTTATAGCAATCAGCCCCAGCATTTT.